This TCR beta chain was observed in a study of T cell changes during pregnancy in multiple sclerosis. J gave up 0 bases and V 6 bases, and 7 bases lay outside the gene matches. The CDR3 length is 16 residues. The germline CDR1 and CDR2 sequences are SEHNR and FQNEAQ (reference sequence). Profiling relied on immunoSEQ multiplex PCR, and the TCRdb table lists in-frame clones only, not all of them. Here the sample spans approximately 50,000 clones, around 90% being singletons. J is TRBJ2-3 and V is TRBV7-9; 9 bases match TRBD1. Material: peripheral blood, obtained in the third trimester of pregnancy. The TCR sequence derives from a female donor in good health, enrolled as a control in a pregnancy study. The CDR3 region is CASRTNRGLSTDTQYF. DNA of the CDR3: TGTGCCAGCAGAACCAACAGGGGGCTTAGCACAGATACGCAGTATTTT.